A single sample gave rise to the 19 T cell receptor beta chains below, sequenced in a study of T cells in Graves' hyperthyroidism and ophthalmopathy. RNA transcripts provided the source from which TCR beta CDR3 regions were amplified. A first-round RT-PCR of the TCR CDR3 used the HTBI primer set. TCRdb ran MiXCR on the multiplex PCR reads and lists one entry per CDR3 protein. The table records around 420,000 distinct CDR3 sequences, roughly 13% of them present only once. Sequencing was performed on blood. Receptors were obtained from a woman aged 18 to 35 with Graves' hyperthyroidism.

About this clonotype: A much larger clone differs from this one at a single base, so this may be a read error. This chain uses TRBV6-6 with TRBJ2-7, with TRBD1 as a possible D gene (5 bases). With 0 bases removed from V and 5 bases from J, the gap between germline ends came to 14 bases. CDR3 size: 15 residues. Germline V gene lookup returns CDR1 MNHNY and CDR2 SVGAGI (reference sequence). The CDR3 DNA is TGTGCCAGCAGTTACTCCCCTGGCGTAGGGGACGAGCAGTACTTC. This codes for CASSYSPGVGDEQYF.

The CDR3 loop reads CASSLGAGTPTEAFF. CDR3 DNA: TGCGCCAGCAGCTTGGGAGCAGGGACCCCCACTGAAGCTTTCTTT. The rearrangement uses TRBV5-1 and TRBJ1-1, with a tentative D call TRBD1 (5 bases). Between the trimmed V and J ends, which lost 0 bases and 4 bases, there was a span of 13 bases. Germline lookup yields CDR1 SGHRS and CDR2 YFSETQ. The CDR3 runs 15 residues.

The sample holds a few counts of this clonotype. This chain joins TRBV11-2 and TRBJ1-5; D gene ambiguous. V shed 1 base and J shed 7 bases, with 14 bases lying between them. CDR1 is SGHAT and CDR2 is FQNNGV in the germline V gene. The CDR3 has 15 amino acids. CDR3: CASSLGSAAWQPQHF. CDR3 nucleotides: TGTGCCAGCAGCTTAGGTTCGGCTGCGTGGCAGCCCCAGCATTTT.

The V and J genes are TRBV27 and TRBJ2-2, with 8 bases fitting TRBD1. The CDR3 runs 17 residues. The junction had 12 bases not matched to a gene; V was cut back by 5 bases and J by 4 bases. Germline-derived CDR1 and CDR2 are MNHEY and SMNVEV (reference sequence). The CDR3 protein is CASSTFGTGVTTGELFF. Written as DNA, the CDR3 is TGTGCCAGCAGTACATTCGGGACAGGTGTGACCACCGGGGAGCTGTTTTTT.

This clonotype occurred many times. V usage is TRBV7-3 and J usage is TRBJ2-1, with D perhaps matching TRBD1 or TRBD2 (5 bases each). V lost 5 bases, J lost 7 bases, and 18 bases lay in between. The germline V gene encodes CDR1 SGHTA and CDR2 FQGTGA. This CDR3 has 15 residues. The CDR3 region is CASSAEPGPQNEQFF. The CDR3, as DNA: TGTGCCAGCAGCGCCGAGCCGGGACCCCAAAATGAGCAGTTCTTC.

The sample holds many counts of this clonotype. The rearrangement joins TRBV3-1 to TRBJ1-1; D perhaps matches TRBD1 (6 bases). CDR3 length: 15 amino acids. The V end lost 4 bases, the J end lost 0 bases, and 12 bases lay between the germline ends. Germline CDR1 reads LGHDT; CDR2 reads YNNKEL (reference sequence). The CDR3 here is CASSRRQALNTEAFF. As DNA, the CDR3 is TGTGCCAGCAGCCGCAGACAGGCCCTGAACACTGAAGCTTTCTTT.

In regard to this clonotype: A read error is possible here, since a much larger clone lies one base away. This chain joins TRBV18 and TRBJ1-1; a possible D gene is TRBD1 (5 bases). Trimming shortened V by 4 bases and J by 5 bases, and 20 bases separated the two germline ends. Germline lookup yields CDR1 KGHSH and CDR2 LQKENI. The length of the CDR3 is 16 residues. CDR3 in DNA: TGTGCCAGCTCACTACGGTCCGGGCAGGGAGGGACTGAAGCTTTCTTT. It codes for CASSLRSGQGGTEAFF.

Only a few counts were recorded for this clonotype. The chain employs TRBV3-1 and TRBJ2-1; perhaps TRBD2 as D (5 bases). The germline CDR1 and CDR2 sequences are LGHDT and YNNKEL (reference sequence). Deletions cut 0 bases from V and 0 bases from J, with 21 bases between. There are 20 residues in the CDR3. The CDR3 is CASSQEEGGLYQSSYNEQFF. The CDR3 DNA follows: TGTGCCAGCAGCCAAGAAGAGGGCGGGCTATACCAGAGCTCCTACAATGAGCAGTTCTTC.

The gene calls are TRBV7-9 and TRBJ2-1; D might be TRBD2 (5 bases). Germline V lookup: CDR1 SEHNR, CDR2 FQNEAQ (reference sequence). The CDR3 is made up of 14 amino acids. V was pared by 0 bases and J by 8 bases, with 11 bases between. The CDR3 region is CASSLAGDGYEQFF. The CDR3, as DNA: TGTGCCAGCAGCTTAGCCGGGGATGGTTATGAGCAGTTCTTC.

This clonotype was observed at least ten times. Here the CDR3 DNA reads TGTGCCAGCAGCAACAACCCCCGGACTGGGTTGTACGAGCAGTACTTC. It specifies CASSNNPRTGLYEQYF. V gene TRBV12-3 or TRBV12-4 combines with J gene TRBJ2-7; D perhaps matches TRBD2 (5 bases). There are 16 residues in the CDR3. V shed 6 bases and J shed 4 bases, with 22 bases lying between them.

A few counts support this clonotype. The rearrangement joins TRBV12-3 or TRBV12-4 to TRBJ2-5; 13 positions match TRBD2. This CDR3 is built from 15 residues. Trimming cost V 3 bases and J 6 bases; bases outside gene matches: 4. The CDR3 coding sequence is TGTGCCAGCAGTTTCGGGACTAGCGGGACAAAGACCCAGTACTTC. Translating it yields CASSFGTSGTKTQYF.

There are many counts of this clonotype. This chain connects TRBV3-1 to TRBJ2-5; perhaps TRBD2 as D (6 bases). The CDR3 sequence is 17 residues long. The V end lost 1 base, the J end lost 0 bases, and 15 bases lay between the germline ends. CDR1 LGHDT and CDR2 YNNKEL come from the germline V gene (reference sequence). CDR3 in amino acids: CASSQGWLANHQETQYF. CDR3 nucleotides: TGTGCCAGCAGCCAAGGGTGGCTAGCGAACCACCAAGAGACCCAGTACTTC.

The sample holds many counts of this clonotype. This chain links TRBV12-3 or TRBV12-4 with TRBJ1-2; the D gene is possibly TRBD1 (5 bases). This CDR3 spans 16 amino acids. V was clipped by 5 bases and J by 4 bases, with 20 bases between them. The DNA for the CDR3 is TGTGCCAGCAGTCCCGACCGTTTGGGGGAGCCCTATGGCTACACCTTC. Translated, it gives CASSPDRLGEPYGYTF.

About this clonotype: A much larger clonotype is one base distant, so this may be a read error. This sequence joins TRBV11-1 and TRBJ1-6; D gene ambiguous. Germline CDR1 SGHAT, CDR2 FQDESV (reference sequence). The CDR3 is 14 amino acids. In DNA form, the CDR3 reads TGTGCCAGCAGCCTGGAGGCCCGGAATTCACCCCCCCACTTT. It codes for CASSLEARNSPPHF.

The V call is TRBV5-1, the J call TRBJ1-6; the D gene is possibly TRBD1 (6 bases). The V and J ends lost 0 bases and 9 bases respectively, with 13 bases between them. The CDR3 has 15 residues. Germline V CDR1 and CDR2: SGHRS, YFSETQ. The DNA of the CDR3 is TGCGCCAGCAGCTTGGCAATCCAGGGGTCTTCACCCCTCCACTTT. Amino acids: CASSLAIQGSSPLHF. Combining the CDR3 with reference TRBV5-1 and TRBJ1-6 gives the whole variable domain KAGVTQTPRYLIKTRGQQVTLSCSPISGHRSVSWYQQTPGQGLQFLFEYFSETQRNKGNFPGRFSGRQFSNSRSEMNVSTLELGDSALYLCASSLAIQGSSPLHFGNGTRLTVT.

This clonotype showed up just a few times. This chain links TRBV2 with TRBJ1-5; D is ambiguous. The V gene's germline CDR1 is SNHLY and CDR2 FYNNEI. The CDR3 sequence is 13 residues long. The V and J ends lost 4 bases and 4 bases respectively, with 8 bases between them. CDR3 DNA: TGTGCCAGCAGTGGCTGGGGAAATCAGCCCCAGCATTTT. Translating gives CASSGWGNQPQHF.

This clonotype was recorded at least ten times. The V call is TRBV30, the J call TRBJ1-2; 11 bases map to TRBD1. Trimming removed 5 bases from V and 6 bases from J; junction bases left unmatched: 5. Germline lookup yields CDR1 GTSNPN and CDR2 SVGIG (reference sequence). The length of the CDR3 is 13 residues. This chain's CDR3 is CAWAGQGADGYTF. In DNA form, the CDR3 reads TGTGCCTGGGCTGGACAGGGGGCCGATGGCTACACCTTC.

The sample holds many counts of this clonotype. The chain recombines TRBV24-1 with TRBJ2-3; 14 positions agree with TRBD2. CDR1 is KGHDR and CDR2 is SFDVKD in the germline V gene. V lost 4 bases, J lost 0 bases, and 8 bases stayed unmatched. The CDR3 contains 19 residues. The CDR3 here is CATSDSGLAGGTSTDTQYF. The CDR3 DNA sequence: TGTGCCACCAGTGACTCCGGACTAGCGGGAGGAACTAGCACAGATACGCAGTATTTT.

This clonotype was picked up many times. The V and J genes are TRBV20-1 and TRBJ2-4, with 8 bases fitting TRBD2. V gave up 3 bases and J gave up 6 bases; unmatched junction bases: 13. Germline CDR1 and CDR2: DFQATT and SNEGSKA (reference sequence). This CDR3 comprises 16 residues. CDR3 in amino acids: CSASTSGSRLGNIQYF. Written as DNA, the CDR3 is TGCAGTGCTAGTACCAGCGGGAGTCGATTGGGAAACATTCAGTACTTC.